The 28 T cell receptor beta chains given below trace back to one sample, sequenced in a study of beta chain features in type 1 diabetes. Sequenced material consisted of expressed TCRB transcripts (all of the isolated RNA was reverse transcribed). Profiling relied on immunoSEQ multiplex PCR, and the TCRdb table lists in-frame clones only, not all of them. The table lists 900,000 or so clones, roughly 17% of them singletons, with around 0.02% in the top ten. The specimen was naive CD4+ T cells from blood. These receptors all stem from a woman younger than 35 in good health.

This chain joins TRBV27 and TRBJ2-6; D uncertain. Trimming stripped 1 base from V and 0 bases from J, with 1 base between. CDR3 length equals 14 residues. In germline, CDR1 is MNHEY, CDR2 SMNVEV (reference sequence). The CDR3 DNA reads TGTGCCAGCAGTTTATACTCTGGGGCCAACGTCCTGACTTTC. Translation gives CASSLYSGANVLTF.

This clone was seen a handful of times. This rearrangement joins TRBV10-3 to TRBJ2-7, with 11 nucleotides matching TRBD2. V dropped 4 bases and J dropped 6; count of bases not matched to a gene: 2. This CDR3 has 13 amino acids. Germline CDR1 and CDR2: ENHRY and SYGVKD. The CDR3 sequence: CAISVGTSGEQYF. The DNA of the CDR3 is TGTGCCATCAGTGTTGGGACTAGCGGCGAGCAGTACTTC.

The chain has TRBV6-5 and TRBJ2-5; 8 nucleotides line up with TRBD1. The junction had 8 bases not matched to a gene; V was cut back by 6 bases and J by 2 bases. The germline gives CDR1 MNHEY, CDR2 SVGAGI. The CDR3 is 15 amino acids. The CDR3 DNA reads as TGTGCCAGCAGACACAGGGGGACGATTCAAGAGACCCAGTACTTC. Its protein is CASRHRGTIQETQYF.

This clone has only a few counts. This rearrangement joins TRBV19 to TRBJ2-5; D uncertain. Germline assignment: CDR1 LNHDA and CDR2 SQIVND (reference sequence). The CDR3 sequence is 15 residues long. Trimming pared 5 bases from V and 5 bases from J, leaving 18 bases between. CDR3 loop: CASSWASSSWETQYF. As DNA, the CDR3 is TGTGCCAGTAGTTGGGCGTCCTCTTCTTGGGAGACCCAGTACTTC.

This clone has a handful of counts. The chain has TRBV4-2 and TRBJ1-1; D unclear. The CDR3 is 13 amino acids. From germline, CDR1 is LGHNA and CDR2 YNFKEQ. The germline V and J ends were trimmed by 6 bases and 1 base, with 9 bases remaining between them. For the CDR3, the DNA is TGTGCCAGCAGGAGGGTTCAGAACACTGAAGCTTTCTTT. Amino acid sequence: CASRRVQNTEAFF.

This clone occurred a few times. The chain is built from TRBV9 and TRBJ2-3, with TRBD2 as a possible D gene (5 bases). CDR1 is SGDLS and CDR2 is YYNGEE in the germline V gene. Trimming stripped 4 bases from V and 3 bases from J, with 9 bases between. This CDR3 region has 13 residues. Written as DNA, the CDR3 is TGTGCCAGCAGCACCCGCGGGACAGATACGCAGTATTTT. Amino acid sequence: CASSTRGTDTQYF.

This clone has only a few counts. The chain employs TRBV2 and TRBJ2-7; D tentatively reads TRBD1 or TRBD2 (5 bases each). V lost 1 base and J 0 bases, leaving 16 bases between the germline ends. Looked up from germline, CDR1 is SNHLY and CDR2 is FYNNEI. This CDR3 is built from 17 residues. CDR3: CASSEGGVWRSSYEQYF. The CDR3 DNA sequence: TGTGCCAGCAGTGAAGGGGGCGTGTGGAGGAGCTCCTACGAGCAGTACTTC.

As for this clone: Because the CDR3's place on the DNA is in doubt, the DNA is left out and the CDR3 is given as listed by TCRdb. The chain employs TRBV28 and TRBJ2-3; the DNA was not used to check the table's D call, TRBD2. 18 amino acids form the CDR3, both terminal residues included. Germline lookup yields CDR1 MDHEN and CDR2 SYDVKM. This CDR3 is CASSILGFTSGRPDTQYF.

This chain joins TRBV7-2 and TRBJ2-7; D remains unclear. The CDR3 totals 12 residues. Trimming left V 3 bases short and J 0 bases short, with 3 bases between. Germline lookup yields CDR1 SGHTA and CDR2 FQGNSA. DNA for the CDR3: TGTGCCAGCAGCTTGTACTCCTACGAGCAGTACTTC. This translates into CASSLYSYEQYF.

The gene calls are TRBV28 and TRBJ2-7, with 10 bases fitting TRBD1. V shed 3 bases, J shed 6 bases, and the junction held 5 bases outside the gene matches. Germline V CDR1 and CDR2: MDHEN, SYDVKM. This CDR3 contains 14 residues. The CDR3 loop reads CASSFIGTGAEQYF. The CDR3, as DNA: TGTGCCAGCAGTTTCATCGGGACAGGGGCCGAGCAGTACTTC.

The gene calls are TRBV7-2 and TRBJ2-1; tentative D call: TRBD2 (6 bases). Trimming removed 5 bases at V and 4 bases at J, with 15 bases between. This CDR3 spans 15 amino acids. In germline, CDR1 is SGHTA, CDR2 FQGNSA. CDR3 protein: CASSPPGTSYNEQFF. The CDR3 nucleotides are TGTGCCAGCAGCCCCCCCGGGACTTCGTACAATGAGCAGTTCTTC.

This clone was picked up a small number of times. The J gene is TRBJ2-2, the V gene TRBV5-4; 10 bases fit TRBD1. This CDR3 contains 16 residues. CDR1 and CDR2 from the germline V gene are SGHNT and YYREEE (reference sequence). V was clipped by 5 bases and J by 0 bases; unmatched bases: 4. DNA of the CDR3: TGTGCCAGCAGTTTCGGACAGGGGGCGAACACCGGGGAGCTGTTTTTT. This gives the protein CASSFGQGANTGELFF.

Notes on this clone: This sequence may be a read error, since a much larger clone differs from it by one base. The V call is TRBV9, the J call TRBJ2-3; D gene ambiguous. Trimming shortened V by 4 bases and J by 3 bases, and 0 bases separated the two germline ends. The CDR3 runs 10 residues. The germline V gene encodes CDR1 SGDLS and CDR2 YYNGEE. The CDR3: CASSTDTQYF. CDR3 nucleotide sequence: TGTGCCAGCAGCACAGATACGCAGTATTTT.

V and J are TRBV6-5 and TRBJ2-3; D remains ambiguous. The germline V and J ends were trimmed by 6 bases and 9 bases, with 19 bases remaining between them. The germline V gene encodes CDR1 MNHEY and CDR2 SVGAGI. This CDR3 has 14 amino acids. The CDR3 DNA reads as TGTGCCAGCAGAAAGGGTCCCGCCTTGACGACGCAGTATTTT. Translated, it gives CASRKGPALTTQYF.

This clone was seen only a few times. The J gene is TRBJ1-2, the V gene TRBV5-6; TRBD1 matches at 7 bases. CDR1 SGHDT and CDR2 YYEEEE come from the germline V gene. The V gene end was trimmed by 5 bases and the J gene end by 8 bases; junction bases not matched to a gene: 9. The CDR3 is 13 amino acids. CDR3 in amino acids: CASSRKTGYGYTF. DNA for the CDR3: TGTGCCAGCAGTCGGAAGACAGGGTACGGCTACACCTTC.

This clone was seen more than once but under ten times. The rearrangement uses TRBV9 and TRBJ2-7, with a possible D match to TRBD1 (6 bases). Looked up from germline, CDR1 is SGDLS and CDR2 is YYNGEE. This CDR3 contains 15 residues. Trimming took off 3 bases at V and 2 bases at J, with 15 bases between the two ends. DNA of the CDR3: TGTGCCAGCAGCGCCGGTGGGGGCCGAACCTACGAGCAGTACTTC. Its protein product is CASSAGGGRTYEQYF.

This rearrangement joins TRBV2 to TRBJ2-3, with 7 bases fitting TRBD2. V gave up 4 bases and J gave up 3 bases; unmatched junction bases: 10. CDR3 length: 16 amino acids. Germline-derived CDR1 and CDR2 are SNHLY and FYNNEI. DNA for the CDR3: TGTGCCAGCAGTGTGGCACGGGAGGCACTTACAGATACGCAGTATTTT. The encoded protein is CASSVAREALTDTQYF.

Comment on this clone: Other DNA sequences within the sample encode an identical CDR3. The chain has TRBV15 and TRBJ2-1; no reliable D call. The CDR3 contains 16 residues. V lost 1 base, J lost 1 base, and 11 bases lay in between. Germline CDR1 and CDR2: LNHNV and YYDKDF (reference sequence). The CDR3 nucleotides read TGTGCCACCAGCAGAGGAACCATACCGTCCTACAATGAGCAGTTCTTC. Translating it yields CATSRGTIPSYNEQFF.

The CDR3 coding sequence is TGTGCCACCCAGGGACAGGGCTTAAGCAATCAGCCCCAGCATTTT. This translates into CATQGQGLSNQPQHF. The chain uses TRBV6-6 and TRBJ1-5, with 9 nucleotides matching TRBD1. Trimming cost V 10 bases and J 1 base; bases outside gene matches: 8. The CDR3 length is 15 residues. Germline V CDR1 and CDR2: MNHNY, SVGAGI (reference sequence).

Concerning this clone: Other DNA sequences in the sample encode the same CDR3. The J gene is TRBJ1-1, the V gene TRBV7-3; TRBD1 matches at 9 bases. Germline trimming cut 5 bases from V and 8 bases from J; bases unmatched to any gene: 3. Germline V gene sequence: CDR1 SGHTA, CDR2 FQGTGA. This CDR3 has 12 amino acids. The CDR3 sequence: CASSPGTGEAFF. CDR3 bases: TGTGCCAGCAGCCCGGGGACAGGGGAAGCTTTCTTT.

This clone came up a few times. The chain couples TRBV27 to TRBJ2-1; 7 nucleotides align to TRBD2. Trimming at V came to 1 base and at J to 6 bases, leaving 18 bases not matched to a gene. Germline assignment: CDR1 MNHEY and CDR2 SMNVEV (reference sequence). This CDR3 has 19 residues. This CDR3 is CASSLWASGYPLGGNEQFF. In DNA, the CDR3 is TGTGCCAGCAGTTTATGGGCTAGCGGTTACCCATTGGGGGGCAATGAGCAGTTCTTC.

This chain connects TRBV19 to TRBJ1-2, with a possible D match to TRBD1 (6 bases). Germline V gives CDR1 LNHDA, CDR2 SQIVND (reference sequence). The V end was cut by 6 bases, the J end by 0 bases, with 11 bases between. The CDR3 has 14 residues. For the CDR3, the DNA is TGTGCCAGTAGAGGGGGAAAAGCTAACTATGGCTACACCTTC. This encodes CASRGGKANYGYTF.

V is TRBV21-1 and J is TRBJ2-5; TRBD2 reflects the table's D call only, with no check against the DNA. TRBV21-1 is labeled a pseudogene. The CDR3 has 16 amino acids. CDR3 residues: CASSKPKAGAQETQYF. The CDR3 DNA reads TGTGCCAGCAGCAAACCGAAGGCGGGGGCCCAAGAGACCCAGTACTTC.

Only a few counts were recorded for this clone. V is TRBV2 and J is TRBJ2-7; 9 bases align to TRBD2. V dropped 7 bases and J dropped 1; count of bases not matched to a gene: 5. The CDR3 is made up of 14 amino acids. Germline lookup yields CDR1 SNHLY and CDR2 FYNNEI. The CDR3 nucleotides are TGTGCCAGCATGCGGCGGGAGGGTTCCTACGAGCAGTACTTC. Residues: CASMRREGSYEQYF.

This rearrangement joins TRBV7-2 to TRBJ2-1; TRBD2 agrees at 11 bases. This CDR3 contains 16 residues. The V gene end was trimmed by 5 bases and the J gene end by 3 bases; junction bases not matched to a gene: 6. Germline assignment: CDR1 SGHTA and CDR2 FQGNSA. CDR3 bases: TGTGCCAGCAGCACTACAACTAGCGGGAGCTACAATGAGCAGTTCTTC. Translating it yields CASSTTTSGSYNEQFF.

The chain recombines TRBV28 with TRBJ1-1; D gene uncertain. V was trimmed by 5 bases and J by 0 bases, leaving 7 bases between them. CDR3 size: 13 residues. Germline V CDR1 and CDR2: MDHEN, SYDVKM. The CDR3 here is CASSRSVNTEAFF. As DNA, the CDR3 is TGTGCCAGCAGTCGTTCCGTGAACACTGAAGCTTTCTTT. Together with reference TRBV28 and TRBJ1-1, the CDR3 gives the full variable domain: DVKVTQSSRYLVKRTGEKVFLECVQDMDHENMFWYRQDPGLGLRLIYFSYDVKMKEKGDIPEGYSVSREKKERFSLILESASTNQTSMYLCASSRSVNTEAFFGQGTRLTVV.

This clone was seen a handful of times. V gene TRBV5-1 combines with J gene TRBJ2-1; TRBD2 agrees at 7 bases. V trimming: 4 bases; J trimming: 7 bases; junction bases outside the gene matches: 8. Germline-derived CDR1 and CDR2 are SGHRS and YFSETQ. The CDR3 spans 14 residues. The CDR3 DNA sequence: TGCGCCAGCAGCGGCGGGAGCATATTAAATGAGCAGTTCTTC. It is translated as CASSGGSILNEQFF.

This clone has only a few counts. The chain is built from TRBV2 and TRBJ1-5; D gene ambiguous. The CDR3 loop spans 15 amino acids. V lost 2 bases and J lost 4, with 12 bases in between. Per germline, CDR1 SNHLY and CDR2 FYNNEI. The CDR3 loop is CASSESAGQNQPQHF. The CDR3 DNA sequence: TGTGCCAGCAGTGAATCGGCAGGCCAGAATCAGCCCCAGCATTTT.